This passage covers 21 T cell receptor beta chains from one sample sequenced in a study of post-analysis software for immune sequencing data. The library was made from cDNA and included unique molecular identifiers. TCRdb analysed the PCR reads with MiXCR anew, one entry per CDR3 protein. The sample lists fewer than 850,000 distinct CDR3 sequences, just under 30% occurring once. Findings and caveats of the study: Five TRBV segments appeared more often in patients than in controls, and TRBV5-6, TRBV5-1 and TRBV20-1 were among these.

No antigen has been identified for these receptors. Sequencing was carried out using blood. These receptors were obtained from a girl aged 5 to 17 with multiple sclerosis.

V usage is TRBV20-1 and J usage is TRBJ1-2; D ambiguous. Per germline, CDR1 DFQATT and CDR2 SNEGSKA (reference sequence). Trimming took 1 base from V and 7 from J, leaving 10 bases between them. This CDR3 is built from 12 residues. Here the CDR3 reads CSARVGESGYTF. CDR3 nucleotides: TGCAGTGCTAGAGTAGGAGAGTCTGGCTACACCTTC.

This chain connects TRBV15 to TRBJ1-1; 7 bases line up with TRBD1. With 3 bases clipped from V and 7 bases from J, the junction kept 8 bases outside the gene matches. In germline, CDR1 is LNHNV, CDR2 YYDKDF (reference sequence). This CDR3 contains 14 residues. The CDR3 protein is CATSSPTRGLEAFF. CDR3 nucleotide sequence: TGTGCCACCAGCAGCCCTACGAGGGGGCTTGAAGCTTTCTTT.

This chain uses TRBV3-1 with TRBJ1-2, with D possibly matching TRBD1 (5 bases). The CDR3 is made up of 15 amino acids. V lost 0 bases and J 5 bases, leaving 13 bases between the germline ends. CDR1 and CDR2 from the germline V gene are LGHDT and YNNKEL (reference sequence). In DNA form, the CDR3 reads TGTGCCAGCAGCCAAGATCGTGGGGGAAAATATGGCTACACCTTC. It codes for CASSQDRGGKYGYTF.

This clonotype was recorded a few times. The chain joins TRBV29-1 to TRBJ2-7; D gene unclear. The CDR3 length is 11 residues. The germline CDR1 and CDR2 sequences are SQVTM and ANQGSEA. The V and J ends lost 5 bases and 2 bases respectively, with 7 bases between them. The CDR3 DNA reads TGCAGCGTTAGGGAACCCTACGAGCAGTACTTC. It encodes CSVREPYEQYF.

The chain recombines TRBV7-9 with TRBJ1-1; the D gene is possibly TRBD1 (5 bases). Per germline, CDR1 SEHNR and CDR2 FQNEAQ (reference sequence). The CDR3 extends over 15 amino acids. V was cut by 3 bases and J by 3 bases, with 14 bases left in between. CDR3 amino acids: CASSFPGGADTEAFF. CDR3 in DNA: TGTGCCAGCAGCTTCCCAGGTGGGGCGGACACTGAAGCTTTCTTT.

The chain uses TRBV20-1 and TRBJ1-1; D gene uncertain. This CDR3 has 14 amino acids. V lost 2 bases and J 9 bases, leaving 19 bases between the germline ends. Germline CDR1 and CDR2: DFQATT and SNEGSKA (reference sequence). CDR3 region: CSARIGSGSRKAFF. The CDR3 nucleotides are TGCAGTGCTAGAATTGGGTCGGGGTCCCGAAAAGCTTTCTTT.

DNA for the CDR3: TGTGCCAGCAGTTCCCCCTGGGCCTACGAGCAGTACTTC. It translates to CASSSPWAYEQYF. V gene TRBV12-3 or TRBV12-4 combines with J gene TRBJ2-7, with D hard to call. The CDR3 spans 13 residues. Trimming removed 4 bases from V and 2 bases from J, with 9 bases in between.

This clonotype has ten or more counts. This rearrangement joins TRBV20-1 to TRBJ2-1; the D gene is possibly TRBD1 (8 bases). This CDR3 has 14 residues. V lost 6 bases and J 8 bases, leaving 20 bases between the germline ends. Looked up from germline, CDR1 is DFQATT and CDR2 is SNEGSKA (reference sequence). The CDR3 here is CSAQGAAGRYEQFF. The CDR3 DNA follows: TGCAGTGCCCAGGGGGCAGCGGGGCGCTATGAGCAGTTCTTC.

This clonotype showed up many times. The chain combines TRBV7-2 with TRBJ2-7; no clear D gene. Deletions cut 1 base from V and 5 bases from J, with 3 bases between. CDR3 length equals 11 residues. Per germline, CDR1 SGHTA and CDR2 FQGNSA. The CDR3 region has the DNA TGTGCCAGCAGCTTAGTCCACGAGCAGTACTTC. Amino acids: CASSLVHEQYF.

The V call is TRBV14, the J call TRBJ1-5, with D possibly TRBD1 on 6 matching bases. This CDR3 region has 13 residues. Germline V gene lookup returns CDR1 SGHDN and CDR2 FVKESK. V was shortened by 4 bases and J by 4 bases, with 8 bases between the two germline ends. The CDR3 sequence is CASSPGVNQPQHF. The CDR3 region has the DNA TGTGCCAGCAGCCCAGGGGTGAATCAGCCCCAGCATTTT.

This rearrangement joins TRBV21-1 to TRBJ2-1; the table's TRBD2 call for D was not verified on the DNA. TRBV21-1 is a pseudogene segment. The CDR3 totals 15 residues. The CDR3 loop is CASRKGAGDYNEQFF. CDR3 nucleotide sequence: TGTGCCAGCAGAAAAGGGGCCGGAGACTACAATGAGCAGTTCTTC.

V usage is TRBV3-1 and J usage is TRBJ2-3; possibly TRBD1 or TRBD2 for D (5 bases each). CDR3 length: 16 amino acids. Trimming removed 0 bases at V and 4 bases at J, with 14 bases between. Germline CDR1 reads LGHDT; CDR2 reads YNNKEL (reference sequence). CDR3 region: CASSQDEGTSSDTQYF. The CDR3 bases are TGTGCCAGCAGCCAAGATGAGGGGACGTCTTCAGATACGCAGTATTTT.

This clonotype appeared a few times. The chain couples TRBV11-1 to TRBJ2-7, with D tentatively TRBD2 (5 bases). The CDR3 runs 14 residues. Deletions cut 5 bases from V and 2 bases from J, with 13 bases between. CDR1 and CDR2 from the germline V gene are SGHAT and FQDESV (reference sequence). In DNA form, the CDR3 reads TGTGCCAGCAGCGTCCCCGGGGTCCCCTACGAGCAGTACTTC. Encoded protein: CASSVPGVPYEQYF.

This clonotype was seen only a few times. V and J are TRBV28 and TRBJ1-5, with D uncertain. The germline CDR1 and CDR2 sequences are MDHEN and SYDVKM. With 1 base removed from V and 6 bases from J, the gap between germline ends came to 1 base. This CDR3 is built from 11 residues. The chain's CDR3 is CASSLFQPQHF. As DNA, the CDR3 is TGTGCCAGCAGTTTATTTCAGCCCCAGCATTTT.

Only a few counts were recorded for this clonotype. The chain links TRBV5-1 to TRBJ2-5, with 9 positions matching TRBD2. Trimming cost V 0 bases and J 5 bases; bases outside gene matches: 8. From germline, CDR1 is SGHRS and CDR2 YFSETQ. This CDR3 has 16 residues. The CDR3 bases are TGCGCCAGCAGCTTGGAAGGCGGGAGGGCGAAGGAGACCCAGTACTTC. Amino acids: CASSLEGGRAKETQYF.

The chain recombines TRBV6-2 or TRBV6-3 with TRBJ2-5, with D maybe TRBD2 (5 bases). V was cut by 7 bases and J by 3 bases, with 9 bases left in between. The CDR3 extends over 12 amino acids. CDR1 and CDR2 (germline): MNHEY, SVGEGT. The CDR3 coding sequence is TGTGCCAGCACTTCAGCGGAAGAGACCCAGTACTTC. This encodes CASTSAEETQYF.

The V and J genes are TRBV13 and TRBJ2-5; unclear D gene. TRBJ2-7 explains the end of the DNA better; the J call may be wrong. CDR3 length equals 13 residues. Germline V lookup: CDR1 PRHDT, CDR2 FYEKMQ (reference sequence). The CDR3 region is CASSLDARGEQYF. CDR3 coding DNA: TGTGCCAGCAGCTTAGATGCTCGCGGCGAGCAGTACTTC.

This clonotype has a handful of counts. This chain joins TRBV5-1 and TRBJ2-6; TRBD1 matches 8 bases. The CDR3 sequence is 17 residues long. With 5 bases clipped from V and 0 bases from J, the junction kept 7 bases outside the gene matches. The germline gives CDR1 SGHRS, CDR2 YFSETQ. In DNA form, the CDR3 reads TGCGCCAGCAGAGTGTGGGACAGGTACTCTGGGGCCAACGTCCTGACTTTC. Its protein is CASRVWDRYSGANVLTF.

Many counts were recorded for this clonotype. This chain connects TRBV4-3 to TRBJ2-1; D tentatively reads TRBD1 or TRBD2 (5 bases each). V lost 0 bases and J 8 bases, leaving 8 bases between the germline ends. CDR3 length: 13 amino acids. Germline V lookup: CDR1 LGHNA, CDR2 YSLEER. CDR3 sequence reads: CASSQDGGYEQFF. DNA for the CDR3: TGCGCCAGCAGCCAAGATGGGGGATATGAGCAGTTCTTC.

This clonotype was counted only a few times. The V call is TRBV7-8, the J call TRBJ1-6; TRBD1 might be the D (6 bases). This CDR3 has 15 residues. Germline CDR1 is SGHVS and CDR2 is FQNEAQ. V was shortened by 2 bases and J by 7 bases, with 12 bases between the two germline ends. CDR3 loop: CASSLRGVWNSPLHF. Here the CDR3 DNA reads TGTGCCAGCAGCTTAAGGGGGGTGTGGAATTCACCCCTCCACTTT.

The CDR3 bases are TGTGCCAGCAGTCCTCCTCCAGGTCTGACGCTCCACTTT. It specifies CASSPPPGLTLHF. V usage is TRBV27 and J usage is TRBJ1-6; D gene ambiguous. Germline CDR1 is MNHEY and CDR2 is SMNVEV (reference sequence). The CDR3 totals 13 residues. V dropped 5 bases and J dropped 16 bases, with 18 bases sitting between them.